The 27 T cell receptor beta chains reported below all come from one sample, sequenced in a study of blood T cell repertoires in COVID-19. Produced via immunoSEQ multiplex PCR; TCRdb's table is partial and in-frame only. The sample holds 130,000 to 150,000 clones; roughly 90% are singletons and the top ten take 1.5% to 2%. Sequencing used peripheral blood. The receptors shown here come from a man between 65 and 80 years old with acute or convalescent COVID-19.

This chain uses TRBV27 with TRBJ1-1; D not certain. With 0 bases removed from V and 1 base from J, the gap between germline ends came to 18 bases. From germline, CDR1 is MNHEY and CDR2 SMNVEV (reference sequence). There are 18 residues in the CDR3. CDR3: CASSLSSLGRRGNTEAFF. The CDR3 DNA is TGTGCCAGCAGTTTATCATCCCTAGGCAGACGGGGGAACACTGAAGCTTTCTTT.

For the CDR3, the DNA is TGTGCCAGCAGCTTATACAACCCGGGGACAGAGCAGTACTTC. It yields the protein CASSLYNPGTEQYF. The rearrangement links TRBV7-2 to TRBJ2-7, with a tentative D call TRBD1 (6 bases). This CDR3 region has 14 residues. V dropped 2 bases and J dropped 7 bases, with 15 bases sitting between them. Germline assignment: CDR1 SGHTA and CDR2 FQGNSA. The complete variable domain, with remaining parts taken from reference TRBV7-2 and TRBJ2-7, reads GAGVSQSPSNKVTEKGKDVELRCDPISGHTALYWYRQSLGQGLEFLIYFQGNSAPDKSGLPSDRFSAERTGGSVSTLTIQRTQQEDSAVYLCASSLYNPGTEQYFGPGTRLTVT.

The chain links TRBV11-3 to TRBJ2-5; the D is unclear. Per germline, CDR1 SGHNT and CDR2 YENEEA. The CDR3 spans 13 residues. The V and J ends lost 5 bases and 5 bases respectively, with 12 bases between them. The CDR3 DNA reads TGTGCCAGCAGCACCGGGTTGGAGGAGACCCAGTACTTC. Protein sequence: CASSTGLEETQYF.

This clone was counted only a few times. The chain combines TRBV3-1 (or the pseudogene TRBV3-2) with TRBJ2-2; 11 positions match TRBD2. The V gene end was trimmed by 3 bases and the J gene end by 4 bases; junction bases not matched to a gene: 7. There are 17 residues in the CDR3. Germline V lookup: CDR1 LGHDT, CDR2 YNNKEL (reference sequence). CDR3 in DNA: TGTGCCAGCAGCCAGGGGGGGCTAGCGGGAGGCACCGGGGAGCTGTTTTTT. Its protein is CASSQGGLAGGTGELFF.

CDR3 amino acids: CASSLEVGTGFETQYF. The CDR3 bases are TGTGCCAGCAGCTTAGAGGTCGGAACAGGGTTCGAGACCCAGTACTTC. V gene TRBV7-9 combines with J gene TRBJ2-5; a weak D match, TRBD1 (6 bases). The germline gives CDR1 SEHNR, CDR2 FQNEAQ (reference sequence). This CDR3 is built from 16 residues. V lost 1 base to trimming and J lost 5 bases, with 17 bases between them.

The chain combines TRBV3-1 (or the pseudogene TRBV3-2) with TRBJ2-1; perhaps TRBD1 as D (6 bases). The CDR3 is 17 amino acids. Trimming took 4 bases from V and 0 from J, leaving 16 bases between them. The germline V gene has CDR1 LGHDT and CDR2 YNNKEL (reference sequence). The CDR3: CASSLASGQSSYNEQFF. CDR3 DNA: TGTGCCAGCAGCCTTGCCTCGGGACAAAGCTCCTACAATGAGCAGTTCTTC.

V is TRBV7-6 and J is TRBJ1-6; D is uncertain. The CDR3 is 14 residues long. With 5 bases removed from V and 5 bases from J, the gap between germline ends came to 10 bases. CDR1 is SGHVS, CDR2 FNYEAQ, per germline. In DNA, the CDR3 is TGTGCCAGCAGCCCGGAGGGCCATAATTCACCCCTCCACTTT. It yields the protein CASSPEGHNSPLHF.

CDR3 DNA sequence: TGTGCCAGCAGCCAAGTGGGGACAGGGGCCTCCTACGAGCAGTACTTC. This codes for CASSQVGTGASYEQYF. The rearrangement joins TRBV3-1 (or the pseudogene TRBV3-2) to TRBJ2-7; 10 positions match TRBD1. The CDR3 covers 16 residues. The junction had 3 bases not matched to a gene; V was cut back by 1 base and J by 0 bases. CDR1 is LGHDT and CDR2 is YNNKEL in the germline V gene (reference sequence).

In this sample, this clone turned up once. This chain uses TRBV5-8 with TRBJ1-5; D may be TRBD1 (6 bases). The CDR3 consists of 16 residues. The V end was cut by 2 bases, the J end by 1 base, with 13 bases between. Germline V CDR1 and CDR2: SGHTS, YDEGEE. CDR3 in amino acids: CASSLGGSFSNQPQHF. The DNA for the CDR3 is TGTGCCAGCAGCTTAGGGGGTTCTTTCAGCAATCAGCCCCAGCATTTT.

This clone came up once. The genes are TRBV5-5 and TRBJ1-3; 7 bases are a match to TRBD1. From germline, CDR1 is SGHKS and CDR2 YYEKEE (reference sequence). The CDR3 covers 17 residues. Losses at the gene ends were 0 bases for V and 0 bases for J; bases not matched to a gene: 6. CDR3 in DNA: TGTGCCAGCAGCTTGGGTATCCAGGGGGGCTCTGGAAACACCATATATTTT. The encoded protein is CASSLGIQGGSGNTIYF.

The chain carries TRBV7-7 and TRBJ2-1, with 13 bases that match TRBD2. The J segment lost 6 bases and the V segment lost 2 bases, leaving 16 bases of the junction unmatched. Germline CDR1 SSHAT, CDR2 FNYEAQ (reference sequence). CDR3 length equals 20 residues. As DNA, the CDR3 is TGTGCCAGCAGCTTAAAGGGACTAGCGGGAACCCACAAGCTCTCCAATGAGCAGTTCTTC. This translates into CASSLKGLAGTHKLSNEQFF.

The chain has TRBV19 and TRBJ2-5, with 8 nucleotides matching TRBD1. Germline-derived CDR1 and CDR2 are LNHDA and SQIVND (reference sequence). The CDR3 is made up of 15 amino acids. V trimming: 5 bases; J trimming: 5 bases; junction bases outside the gene matches: 10. The CDR3 here is CASSADRARGETQYF. Written as DNA, the CDR3 is TGTGCCAGTAGTGCGGACAGGGCCCGTGGGGAGACCCAGTACTTC.

The gene calls are TRBV6-5 and TRBJ2-7; D possibly corresponds to TRBD2 (5 bases). V gave up 8 bases and J gave up 0 bases, with 14 bases separating them. Germline V gene sequence: CDR1 MNHEY, CDR2 SVGAGI. This CDR3 is built from 14 residues. DNA of the CDR3: TGTGCCAGCGGCGGGCAGCGGAACTCCTACGAGCAGTACTTC. This gives the protein CASGGQRNSYEQYF.

This clone was recorded once. CDR3 bases: TGTGCCACCAGCAGAGAAAGGGGGGTCTACCAGGGGGCCCGGCAGTTCTTC. It is translated as CATSRERGVYQGARQFF. The chain employs TRBV15 and TRBJ2-1, with 8 bases aligning to TRBD1. Germline V gene lookup returns CDR1 LNHNV and CDR2 YYDKDF (reference sequence). The V gene end was trimmed by 0 bases and the J gene end by 12 bases; junction bases not matched to a gene: 16. The CDR3 sequence is 17 residues long.

The chain carries TRBV2 and TRBJ1-4, with TRBD1 identical over 10 bases. Germline CDR1 is SNHLY and CDR2 is FYNNEI. This CDR3 is 16 amino acids long. J was trimmed by 8 bases and V by 2 bases; bases with no gene match: 8. This CDR3 is CASSENVGQGREKLFF. CDR3 sequence (DNA): TGTGCCAGCAGTGAAAATGTGGGACAGGGGAGGGAAAAACTGTTTTTT.

The chain uses TRBV6-5 and TRBJ2-2, with TRBD2 matching 8 bases. This CDR3 region has 16 residues. Germline CDR1 MNHEY, CDR2 SVGAGI. J gave up 0 bases and V 2 bases, and 2 bases lay outside the gene matches. In nucleotides, the CDR3 is TGTGCCAGCAGTTACCAAGCGGGGGCGAACACCGGGGAGCTGTTTTTT. This translates into CASSYQAGANTGELFF.

This chain joins TRBV9 and TRBJ1-2; possible D gene TRBD1, 6 bases. Germline assignment: CDR1 SGDLS and CDR2 YYNGEE. The CDR3 is made up of 16 amino acids. V lost 0 bases to trimming and J lost 6 bases, with 18 bases between them. DNA for the CDR3: TGTGCCAGCAGCGTAGCAGGCCCGGCGGGGGGCCATGGCTACACCTTC. This encodes CASSVAGPAGGHGYTF.

The V and J genes are TRBV7-7 and TRBJ2-5; the match to TRBD1 covers 10 bases. J was trimmed by 4 bases and V by 5 bases; bases with no gene match: 7. Germline V gives CDR1 SSHAT, CDR2 FNYEAQ (reference sequence). The CDR3 consists of 15 residues. The CDR3 reads CASSPRGTGVETQYF. In DNA, the CDR3 is TGTGCCAGCAGCCCACGAGGGACAGGGGTAGAGACCCAGTACTTC. Variable domain in full (rest from reference TRBV7-7 and TRBJ2-5): GAGVSQSPRYKVTKRGQDVTLRCDPISSHATLYWYQQALGQGPEFLTYFNYEAQPDKSGLPSDRFSAERPEGSISTLTIQRTEQRDSAMYRCASSPRGTGVETQYFGPGTRLLVL.

This clone was seen a handful of times. The genes are TRBV27 and TRBJ1-1, with D possibly being TRBD1 (6 bases). Germline assignment: CDR1 MNHEY and CDR2 SMNVEV (reference sequence). The CDR3 loop spans 20 amino acids. Trimming stripped 6 bases from V and 5 bases from J, with 34 bases between. In DNA form, the CDR3 reads TGTGCCAGCAGCCCTCTAGTAGGGGTTCGGGGGGCAGGGTTAGGGACTGAAGCTTTCTTT. The encoded protein is CASSPLVGVRGAGLGTEAFF.

The chain joins TRBV19 to TRBJ1-4; D might be TRBD1 (5 bases). The CDR3 length is 17 residues. Trimming left V 2 bases short and J 4 bases short, with 17 bases between. Germline V lookup: CDR1 LNHDA, CDR2 SQIVND (reference sequence). The CDR3 DNA reads as TGTGCCAGTAGTATATGCCGTTTAGTCGGGGGTAATGAAAAACTGTTTTTT. Encoded protein: CASSICRLVGGNEKLFF.

This clone was counted a few times. The chain couples TRBV7-8 to TRBJ1-3; TRBD1 matches 7 bases. The CDR3 is 17 residues long. CDR1 SGHVS and CDR2 FQNEAQ come from the germline V gene. V trimming: 0 bases; J trimming: 4 bases; junction bases outside the gene matches: 9. The CDR3 DNA reads as TGTGCCAGCAGCTTAGCGCGGGAGGGGGCGCACGGAAACACCATATATTTT. It is translated as CASSLAREGAHGNTIYF.

The chain recombines TRBV5-5 with TRBJ2-5; TRBD2 matches at 8 bases. Germline V gives CDR1 SGHKS, CDR2 YYEKEE (reference sequence). Germline trimming cut 4 bases from V and 3 bases from J; bases unmatched to any gene: 8. This CDR3 has 15 residues. The CDR3 region has the DNA TGTGCCAGCAGCCGTCCGGGAGCGGGAGAAGAGACCCAGTACTTC. It specifies CASSRPGAGEETQYF.

The chain uses TRBV14 and TRBJ2-7; maybe TRBD2 (6 bases). Germline assignment: CDR1 SGHDN and CDR2 FVKESK. Trimming took off 4 bases at V and 5 bases at J, with 15 bases between the two ends. The CDR3 spans 14 residues. The CDR3 coding sequence is TGTGCCAGCAGCCCGGGACTCATGTGGGACGAGCAGTACTTC. Protein: CASSPGLMWDEQYF. Using reference TRBV14 and TRBJ2-7 for the parts outside the CDR3, the full variable domain is EAGVTQFPSHSVIEKGQTVTLRCDPISGHDNLYWYRRVMGKEIKFLLHFVKESKQDESGMPNNRFLAERTGGTYSTLKVQPAELEDSGVYFCASSPGLMWDEQYFGPGTRLTVT.

The chain couples TRBV7-8 to TRBJ2-7; TRBD2 might be the D (5 bases). Trimming took off 1 base at V and 2 bases at J, with 12 bases between the two ends. The germline V gene encodes CDR1 SGHVS and CDR2 FQNEAQ. The CDR3 length is 15 residues. The CDR3 loop is CASSLGRTSTYEQYF. CDR3 sequence (DNA): TGTGCCAGCAGCTTAGGTAGGACTTCTACCTACGAGCAGTACTTC. Full variable domain (outside the CDR3, taken from reference TRBV7-8 and TRBJ2-7): GAGVSQSPRYKVAKRGQDVALRCDPISGHVSLFWYQQALGQGPEFLTYFQNEAQLDKSGLPSDRFFAERPEGSVSTLKIQRTQQEDSAVYLCASSLGRTSTYEQYFGPGTRLTVT.

V is TRBV7-2 and J is TRBJ2-7, with TRBD1 matching over 7 bases. J lost 4 bases, V lost 1 base, and 7 bases had no gene match. Germline loops: CDR1 SGHTA, CDR2 FQGNSA. The CDR3 extends over 15 amino acids. The CDR3 DNA reads as TGTGCCAGCAGCTTAGTACCTGGGGGACAGTACGAGCAGTACTTC. Amino acids: CASSLVPGGQYEQYF.

The rearrangement uses TRBV15 and TRBJ2-2; D is perhaps TRBD1 (6 bases). The CDR3 is made up of 15 amino acids. CDR1 and CDR2 (germline): LNHNV, YYDKDF (reference sequence). Trimming took 1 base from V and 6 from J, leaving 12 bases between them. The CDR3 protein is CATSRVTGRAGELFF. CDR3 DNA: TGTGCCACCAGCAGAGTGACAGGAAGGGCCGGGGAGCTGTTTTTT. The full variable domain, completed using reference TRBV15 and TRBJ2-2, is DAMVIQNPRYQVTQFGKPVTLSCSQTLNHNVMYWYQQKSSQAPKLLFHYYDKDFNNEADTPDNFQSRRPNTSFCFLDIRSPGLGDTAMYLCATSRVTGRAGELFFGEGSRLTVL.

This rearrangement joins TRBV4-1 to TRBJ1-2; no reliable D call. There are 16 residues in the CDR3. Germline CDR1 and CDR2: MGHRA and YSYEKL. V was pared by 0 bases and J by 7 bases, with 18 bases between. The CDR3 region is CASSQDSGSLGSGYTF. The CDR3, as DNA: TGCGCCAGCAGCCAAGATTCGGGGTCGCTGGGCTCTGGCTACACCTTC.